This paragraph reports one TCR beta chain. What this receptor recognizes is not known. The record has no base qualities; no much larger clone is one base away. The germline V and J ends show losses of 5 bases and 0 bases respectively, and no gene match explains 10 bases of the junction. The CDR3 sequence holds 19 residues, the cysteine and phenylalanine included. Only the CDR3 DNA is retained, 57 bases long and in frame from the first base. Reading the germline V gene gives CDR1 ENHRY and CDR2 SYGVKD. This specimen comes from a study of blood T cells in healthy people across ages (dated by TCRdb to the mid-2010s). Some background on the complete study: In model experiments, template switching captured roughly one uniquely barcoded TCR beta cDNA molecule for every two T cells. To avoid experimental bias, donors of different ages were distributed randomly across sequencing lanes. The donors were split into four age groups: young (average 16 years), middle-aged (nearly 40), aged (over 55) and long-lived (roughly 77). Using the same blood draw, the study looked at two additional independent replicas of 1 million unique cDNA reads for two donors, one aged 18 to 30 and the other aged 80 or older. Age-related changes in TCR beta repertoire diversity were measured in the study by deep sequencing normalized with unique cDNA molecular identifiers.

Beyond this particular receptor, the publication reports: Compared with the aged group, the long-lived group had more naive CD4+ T cells, fewer expanded clones and increased TCR diversity, suggesting age selection. Bulk unsorted PBMC profiling prevented conclusive comparison of naive and antigen-experienced compartments. As age increased, observed TCR beta diversity per million T cells dropped in a roughly linear way, and a significant reduction was already evident by age 40. Observed TCR beta diversity correlated strongly with the percentage of naive T cells measured by flow cytometry. Total diversity estimates from one million sequenced T cells were considered lower bounds and underestimates. Donor CMV infection status was unknown, potentially confounding age-related changes in expanded clonotypes.

Library creation used 5' RACE. The run used an Illumina HiSeq 2500. A second roughly 6 to 12 cycle PCR used a sample-barcoded 5' primer and a J-beta primer mix. A template-switch 5' adaptor carrying 12 random nucleotides introduced a unique molecular identifier onto each TCR beta cDNA molecule. Each sample yielded at least 2.5 million CDR3-containing paired-end reads. The Mint cDNA synthesis kit, primed by a TRBC-specific oligonucleotide, was used to synthesize first-strand cDNA from all RNA. All cDNA was treated with uracil-DNA glycosylase and then went through a first 18-cycle PCR with the universal primers M1SS and BC2_uni_R. Regarding the original processing steps: For normalization, 1 million high-quality reads were randomly selected from each sample, with every read carrying a distinct molecular identifier. Reads sharing molecular identifiers were discarded rather than binned into consensus sequences. MiTCR, with a Q25 quality threshold and the strictest error-elimination algorithm, was used for CDR3 identification, clonotype clustering and error correction. A nonparametric unseen species model with Euler transformation was used to estimate lower-bound total TCR beta diversity. Using fastp at Q25 and MiXCR, TCRdb reprocessed the public reads and kept productive beta chains. CDR3 protein sequences are deduplicated, and each keeps its most common genes and DNA. TCRdb's processing, not the study's, gives the V and J calls here. The sample table lists more than 1.4 million distinct CDR3 sequences, 35% to 45% of them with a count of one. The ten largest clones add up to 6.5% to 10% of the sample.

Donors were about 36 systemically healthy Caucasian individuals from Russia aged roughly 6 to 90 years. Each donor gave approximately 9.3 milliliters of peripheral blood, collected into EDTA-treated Vacutainer tubes. Ficoll-Paque density-gradient centrifugation was used to isolate PBMCs, with at least 6 million per sample. Trizol reagent was used to extract total RNA from PBMCs, with at least 6 micrograms per sample. Naive CD45RAhigh/CD27high T cell percentages were measured by flow cytometry on a PBMC aliquot from every donor. The origin of this receptor is a woman aged 18-29 years in good health. The rearranged chain carries TRBV10-3 and TRBJ2-3, and TRBD2 aligns with 14 junction nucleotides. Sequenced sample: blood. The DNA is TGTGCCATCAGTCCGGGACTAGCGGGAGCGATAACTAGCACAGATACGCAGTATTTT. Translated, it reads CAISPGLAGAITSTDTQYF.